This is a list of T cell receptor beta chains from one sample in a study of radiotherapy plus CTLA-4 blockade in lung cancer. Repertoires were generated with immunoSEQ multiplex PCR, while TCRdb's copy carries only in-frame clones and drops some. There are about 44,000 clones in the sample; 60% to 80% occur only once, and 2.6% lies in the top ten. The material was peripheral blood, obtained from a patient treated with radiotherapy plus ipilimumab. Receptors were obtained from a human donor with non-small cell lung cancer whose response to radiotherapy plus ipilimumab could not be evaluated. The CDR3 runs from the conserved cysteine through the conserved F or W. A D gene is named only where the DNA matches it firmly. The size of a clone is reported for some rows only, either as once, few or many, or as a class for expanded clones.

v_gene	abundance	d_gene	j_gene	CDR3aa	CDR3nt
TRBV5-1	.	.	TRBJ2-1	CASGATVFSYNEQFF	TGCGCCAGCGGCGCCACAGTGTTCTCCTACAATGAGCAGTTCTTC
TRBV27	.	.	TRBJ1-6	CASSQQGFLYNSPLHF	TGTGCCAGCAGTCAACAGGGTTTTCTGTATAATTCACCCCTCCACTTT
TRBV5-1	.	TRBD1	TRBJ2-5	CASSSGQIQETQYF	TGCGCCAGCAGCTCGGGACAGATTCAAGAGACCCAGTACTTC
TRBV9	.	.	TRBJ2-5	CASSVEPLEDETQYF	TGTGCCAGCAGCGTAGAACCCCTGGAGGATGAGACCCAGTACTTC
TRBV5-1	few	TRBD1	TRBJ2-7	CASSAWDRFFYEQYF	TGCGCCAGCAGCGCATGGGACAGGTTCTTCTACGAGCAGTACTTC
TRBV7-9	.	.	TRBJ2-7	CASSLDRGSYEQYF	TGTGCCAGCAGCTTAGATAGAGGGTCCTACGAGCAGTACTTC
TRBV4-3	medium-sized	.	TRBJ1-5	CASSQEVDYSNQPQHF	TGCGCCAGCAGCCAAGAGGTAGACTATAGCAATCAGCCCCAGCATTTT
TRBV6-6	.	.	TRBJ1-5	CASTYGAGNQPQHF	TGTGCCAGCACCTATGGGGCGGGGAATCAGCCCCAGCATTTT
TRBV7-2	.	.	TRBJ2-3	CASSLIWGVGDTQYF	TGTGCCAGCAGCTTAATCTGGGGCGTGGGAGATACGCAGTATTTT
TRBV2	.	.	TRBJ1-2	CASSGLQRGGYGGYTF	TGTGCCAGCAGCGGCCTTCAAAGGGGGGGGTATGGGGGCTACACCTTC
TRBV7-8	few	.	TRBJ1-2	CASSLARRGPRYGYTF	TGTGCCAGCAGCTTAGCGCGGAGGGGCCCACGGTATGGCTACACCTTC
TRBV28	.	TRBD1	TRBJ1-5	CASSLPGTGAHSNQPQHF	TGTGCCAGCAGTTTGCCCGGGACAGGGGCTCATTCCAATCAGCCCCAGCATTTT
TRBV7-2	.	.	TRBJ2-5	CASSLKYGETQYF	TGTGCCAGCAGCTTAAAGTACGGAGAGACCCAGTACTTC
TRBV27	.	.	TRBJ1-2	CASSFTGNYGYTF	TGTGCCAGCAGTTTTACAGGGAACTATGGCTACACCTTC
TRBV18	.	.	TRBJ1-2	CASSPGRGASLGGYTF	TGTGCCAGCTCGCCCGGGAGGGGGGCGTCACTAGGTGGCTACACCTTC
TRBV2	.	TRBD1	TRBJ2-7	CASRDRSYEQYF	TGTGCCAGTCGGGACAGGTCCTACGAGCAGTACTTC
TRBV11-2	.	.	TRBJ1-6	CASSLSPGVQNSPLHF	TGTGCCAGCAGCTTATCCCCCGGGGTGCAGAATTCACCCCTCCACTTT
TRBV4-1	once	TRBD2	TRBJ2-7	CASSQARLAGKNSYEQYF	TGCGCCAGCAGCCAGGCCAGACTAGCGGGGAAAAACTCCTACGAGCAGTACTTC
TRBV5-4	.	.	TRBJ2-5	CASSLGSAQETQYF	TGTGCCAGCAGCTTGGGCAGTGCCCAAGAGACCCAGTACTTC
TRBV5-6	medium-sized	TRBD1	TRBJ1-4	CASSSLTGQGDEKLFF	TGTGCCAGCAGCTCACTGACGGGACAGGGGGATGAAAAACTGTTTTTT
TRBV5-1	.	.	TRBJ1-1	CASSLSTQGTEAFF	TGCGCCAGCAGCTTAAGCACCCAGGGCACTGAAGCTTTCTTT
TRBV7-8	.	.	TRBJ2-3	CASRTGLGTTDTQYF	TGTGCCAGCAGAACGGGACTCGGAACCACAGATACGCAGTATTTT
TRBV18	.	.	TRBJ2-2	CASSPFTSRTGELFF	TGTGCCAGCTCACCCTTCACTAGCCGAACCGGGGAGCTGTTTTTT
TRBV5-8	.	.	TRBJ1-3	CASSLVLSSGNTIYF	TGTGCCAGCAGCTTGGTATTATCCTCTGGAAACACCATATATTTT
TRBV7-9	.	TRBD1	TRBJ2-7	CASSPPGTATYEQYF	TGTGCCAGCAGCCCCCCCGGGACAGCCACCTACGAGCAGTACTTC
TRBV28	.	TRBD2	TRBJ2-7	CASNSGTPYSYEQYF	TGTGCCAGCAATAGCGGGACACCGTACTCCTACGAGCAGTACTTC
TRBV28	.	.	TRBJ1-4	CASSRGAREKLFF	TGTGCCAGCAGTCGGGGGGCGCGGGAAAAACTGTTTTTT
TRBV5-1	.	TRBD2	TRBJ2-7	CASSLAQGLAGVEQYF	TGCGCCAGCAGCTTGGCCCAGGGACTAGCGGGAGTCGAGCAGTACTTC
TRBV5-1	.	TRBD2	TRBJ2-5	CASSSGTRVGTQYF	TGCGCCAGCAGCTCCGGGACTAGAGTCGGGACCCAGTACTTC
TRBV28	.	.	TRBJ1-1	CASSLWGGRGSNTEAFF	TGTGCCAGCAGTTTATGGGGTGGCAGGGGATCCAACACTGAAGCTTTCTTT
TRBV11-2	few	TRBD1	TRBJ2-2	CASSNGQGYTGELFF	TGTGCCAGCAGCAACGGACAGGGGTACACCGGGGAGCTGTTTTTT
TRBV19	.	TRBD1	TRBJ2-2	CASSMTGFDTGELFF	TGTGCCAGTAGTATGACAGGGTTTGACACCGGGGAGCTGTTTTTT
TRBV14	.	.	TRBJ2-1	CASSQGVLLEEFF	TGTGCCAGCAGCCAAGGCGTCCTATTAGAGGAGTTCTTC
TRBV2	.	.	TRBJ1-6	CASSVTEYNSPLHF	TGTGCCAGCAGTGTAACAGAGTATAATTCACCCCTCCACTTT